This entry lists 18 T cell receptor beta chains sequenced from one sample in a study of technical replicates of blood from several donors. The repertoire was sequenced with immunoSEQ multiplex PCR; TCRdb's copy has only in-frame clones and lacks some. Of 91,000 or so clones detected, approximately 95% appear once; the ten largest clones hold roughly 0.31%. Sequenced: T cells isolated from PBMCs. The receptors derive from a human donor in good health.

CDR3 DNA sequence: TGCGCCAGCAGCTTGGGGGACTTCTATGGCTACACCTTC. This gives the protein CASSLGDFYGYTF. The V gene is TRBV5-1, the J gene TRBJ1-2, with a tentative D call TRBD1 (5 bases). Trimming cost V 0 bases and J 4 bases, with 7 bases left between them. Per germline, CDR1 SGHRS and CDR2 YFSETQ. The CDR3 consists of 13 residues. The entire variable domain, with the rest obtained from reference TRBV5-1 and TRBJ1-2, is as follows: KAGVTQTPRYLIKTRGQQVTLSCSPISGHRSVSWYQQTPGQGLQFLFEYFSETQRNKGNFPGRFSGRQFSNSRSEMNVSTLELGDSALYLCASSLGDFYGYTFGSGTRLTVV.

The chain combines TRBV9 with TRBJ2-1; TRBD2 matches at 7 bases. Germline CDR1 SGDLS, CDR2 YYNGEE. J lost 7 bases, V lost 0 bases, and 7 bases had no gene match. CDR3 length equals 15 residues. Here the CDR3 DNA reads TGTGCCAGCAGCGTAGGGGGAGGGCCCCCAAATGAGCAGTTCTTC. Protein product: CASSVGGGPPNEQFF.

The table lists this clone with a count of one. The chain has TRBV7-2 and TRBJ2-7, with TRBD1 identical over 8 bases. The length of the CDR3 is 18 residues. Germline loops: CDR1 SGHTA, CDR2 FQGNSA. V gave up 3 bases and J gave up 0 bases; unmatched junction bases: 13. The CDR3 DNA reads TGTGCCAGCAGCTTTGGGGGAACCCGACAGGGGAGCTCCTACGAGCAGTACTTC. This encodes CASSFGGTRQGSSYEQYF.

This clone was detected only once. The J gene is TRBJ2-3, the V gene TRBV7-2, with TRBD2 as a possible D gene (5 bases). Trimming pared 0 bases from V and 6 bases from J, leaving 16 bases between. The CDR3 sequence is 16 residues long. Germline V gives CDR1 SGHTA, CDR2 FQGNSA. The CDR3 here is CASSLALSGLGDTQYF. For the CDR3, the DNA is TGTGCCAGCAGCTTAGCCCTCTCGGGATTGGGGGATACGCAGTATTTT.

The rearrangement uses TRBV2 and TRBJ1-5; 8 positions match TRBD1. CDR3 length: 15 residues. Germline V gene lookup returns CDR1 SNHLY and CDR2 FYNNEI. Trimming at V came to 0 bases and at J to 10 bases, leaving 8 bases not matched to a gene. The chain's CDR3 is CASSEALGQGLPQHF. CDR3 sequence (DNA): TGTGCCAGCAGTGAAGCGCTAGGACAGGGACTCCCCCAGCATTTT.

The V gene is TRBV10-3, the J gene TRBJ1-3; tentatively, D is TRBD1 (5 bases). Germline loops: CDR1 ENHRY, CDR2 SYGVKD. The CDR3 runs 13 residues. V was clipped by 3 bases and J by 2 bases, with 5 bases between them. The CDR3 is CAISEGAGNTIYF. The CDR3 DNA follows: TGTGCCATCAGTGAAGGGGCTGGAAACACCATATATTTT.

This sequence joins TRBV5-1 and TRBJ2-7; TRBD1 is a possible D gene (6 bases). With 3 bases removed from V and 2 bases from J, the gap between germline ends came to 12 bases. The CDR3 extends over 14 amino acids. Per germline, CDR1 SGHRS and CDR2 YFSETQ. The CDR3 here is CASSWDQGPYEQYF. The CDR3 nucleotides read TGCGCCAGCAGCTGGGACCAGGGGCCCTACGAGCAGTACTTC.

This chain joins TRBV29-1 and TRBJ1-5; the D gene is possibly TRBD1 (5 bases). The V end lost 4 bases, the J end lost 5 bases, and 12 bases lay between the germline ends. Germline V gene lookup returns CDR1 SQVTM and CDR2 ANQGSEA. The CDR3 loop spans 13 amino acids. CDR3 nucleotide sequence: TGCAGCGTTGTAGAGGGGAGGCATCAGCCCCAGCATTTT. It codes for CSVVEGRHQPQHF.

The chain links TRBV15 to TRBJ1-2; 7 bases are shared with TRBD1. This CDR3 spans 13 amino acids. Germline V lookup: CDR1 LNHNV, CDR2 YYDKDF (reference sequence). V shed 0 bases and J 5 bases; nucleotides not matched to a gene: 0. The CDR3 reads CATSRDRGYGYTF. In DNA, the CDR3 is TGTGCCACCAGCAGAGACAGGGGGTATGGCTACACCTTC.

This chain joins TRBV9 and TRBJ2-1, with D possibly being TRBD2 (6 bases). This CDR3 spans 16 amino acids. The V end was cut by 4 bases, the J end by 2 bases, with 16 bases between. Per germline, CDR1 SGDLS and CDR2 YYNGEE. This CDR3 reads CASSLNQGLPYNEQFF. As DNA, the CDR3 is TGTGCCAGCAGCTTAAACCAGGGACTCCCCTACAATGAGCAGTTCTTC.

This clone has a single count. The V and J genes are TRBV28 and TRBJ1-2, with a tentative D call TRBD1 (5 bases). This CDR3 is 14 amino acids long. V gave up 3 bases and J gave up 5 bases, with 13 bases separating them. The germline V gene has CDR1 MDHEN and CDR2 SYDVKM. CDR3 coding DNA: TGTGCCAGCAGTTTGACATCCTCAGGGTATGGCTACACCTTC. Translated: CASSLTSSGYGYTF.

The chain links TRBV14 to TRBJ1-3; D is ambiguous. Trimming removed 2 bases at V and 0 bases at J, with 5 bases between. Germline V gene sequence: CDR1 SGHDN, CDR2 FVKESK. The CDR3 length is 14 residues. CDR3 region: CASSQLVSGNTIYF. The CDR3 DNA reads as TGTGCCAGCAGCCAACTAGTCTCTGGAAACACCATATATTTT.

The V gene is TRBV30, the J gene TRBJ1-2, with TRBD1 identical over 8 bases. Trimming removed 7 bases from V and 0 bases from J; junction bases left unmatched: 1. The germline gives CDR1 GTSNPN, CDR2 SVGIG (reference sequence). This CDR3 has 12 amino acids. In nucleotides, the CDR3 is TGTGCCTTGACAGGGGCTAACTATGGCTACACCTTC. Translation: CALTGANYGYTF.

J is TRBJ2-2 and V is TRBV12-5, with 10 nucleotides matching TRBD2. V shed 2 bases, J shed 4 bases, and the junction held 4 bases outside the gene matches. Germline-derived CDR1 and CDR2 are LGHNT and FRNRAP. This CDR3 contains 16 residues. This CDR3 is CASGLWLAGATGELFF. The CDR3 DNA reads TGTGCTAGTGGTTTGTGGCTAGCGGGAGCCACCGGGGAGCTGTTTTTT.

The V call is TRBV28, the J call TRBJ1-1, with D possibly matching TRBD1 (6 bases). Germline CDR1 MDHEN, CDR2 SYDVKM. The CDR3 has 14 amino acids. Trimming stripped 7 bases from V and 5 bases from J, with 17 bases between. The CDR3 region is CASNFGTLGTEAFF. CDR3 sequence (DNA): TGTGCCAGCAATTTCGGGACACTGGGGACTGAAGCTTTCTTT. Full variable domain (outside the CDR3, taken from reference TRBV28 and TRBJ1-1): DVKVTQSSRYLVKRTGEKVFLECVQDMDHENMFWYRQDPGLGLRLIYFSYDVKMKEKGDIPEGYSVSREKKERFSLILESASTNQTSMYLCASNFGTLGTEAFFGQGTRLTVV.

This rearrangement joins TRBV19 to TRBJ2-7, with TRBD2 identical over 9 bases. CDR1 and CDR2 from the germline V gene are LNHDA and SQIVND (reference sequence). CDR3 length: 16 amino acids. Losses at the gene ends were 5 bases for V and 3 bases for J; bases not matched to a gene: 11. Here the CDR3 DNA reads TGTGCCAGTAGTGGGCTAGCGGGACAATCATTCTACGAGCAGTACTTC. Protein sequence: CASSGLAGQSFYEQYF.

V is TRBV5-4 and J is TRBJ2-5; tentative D call: TRBD2 (6 bases). V was cut by 4 bases and J by 8 bases, with 21 bases left in between. This CDR3 has 15 residues. The germline gives CDR1 SGHNT, CDR2 YYREEE (reference sequence). In DNA form, the CDR3 reads TGTGCCAGCAGCGTCTCACGGGAGTTTAAAGGAACCCAGTACTTC. This gives the protein CASSVSREFKGTQYF.

This chain links TRBV19 with TRBJ1-4; weak D call: TRBD1 (5 bases). Trimming stripped 7 bases from V and 7 bases from J, with 22 bases between. CDR1 is LNHDA and CDR2 is SQIVND in the germline V gene (reference sequence). This CDR3 has 16 amino acids. The chain's CDR3 is CASMQITRSGGEKLFF. The DNA of the CDR3 is TGTGCCAGTATGCAAATTACGCGGTCCGGGGGTGAAAAACTGTTTTTT.